This T cell receptor beta chain was obtained from a study of T cell responses to AZD1222 COVID-19 vaccine. Study findings and constraints: AZD1222 recipients seropositive at baseline numbered only 5 to 7.

With regard to this clone: Antigen specificity is unknown.

V was clipped by 4 bases and J by 9 bases, with 4 bases between them. This CDR3 contains 9 residues. Per the germline V gene, CDR1 is SQVTM and CDR2 is ANQGSEA. Method: immunoSEQ multiplex PCR; TCRdb's copy keeps in-frame clones and lacks some. The sample lists 110,000 to 150,000 clones; just over 85% were seen once. Sequenced material: peripheral blood, taken on day 0 of AZD1222 vaccination. The sequence was collected from an adult in good health. The chain couples TRBV29-1 to TRBJ2-1; D is unresolved. CDR3 DNA: TGCAGCGTTGGGATTGAGCAGTTCTTC. Amino acids: CSVGIEQFF.